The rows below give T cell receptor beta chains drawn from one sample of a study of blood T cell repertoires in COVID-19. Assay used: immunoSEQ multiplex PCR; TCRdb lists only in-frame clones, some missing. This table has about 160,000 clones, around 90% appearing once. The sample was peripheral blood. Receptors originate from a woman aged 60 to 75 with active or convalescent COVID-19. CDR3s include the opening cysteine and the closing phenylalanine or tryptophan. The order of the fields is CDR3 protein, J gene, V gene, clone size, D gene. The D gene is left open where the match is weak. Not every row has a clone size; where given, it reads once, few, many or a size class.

cdr3_aa: CASRYRGSTEAFF
j_call: TRBJ1-1
v_call: TRBV27
clone_size: once
d_call: TRBD1

cdr3_aa: CASSKYSTQYF
j_call: TRBJ2-3
v_call: TRBV6-2/TRBV6-3
clone_size: once
d_call: NA

cdr3_aa: CASSRGTTNEKLFF
j_call: TRBJ1-4
v_call: TRBV7-2
clone_size: once
d_call: NA

cdr3_aa: CASSARTGHYEQYF
j_call: TRBJ2-7
v_call: TRBV21-1
clone_size: NA
d_call: NA

cdr3_aa: CATSDGESYGYTF
j_call: TRBJ1-2
v_call: TRBV24-1
clone_size: once
d_call: NA

cdr3_aa: CASSLQGAPSPLHF
j_call: TRBJ1-6
v_call: TRBV5-6
clone_size: NA
d_call: TRBD1

cdr3_aa: CASSDGPGETGELFF
j_call: TRBJ2-2
v_call: TRBV2
clone_size: NA
d_call: NA

cdr3_aa: CASSTGGSPLHF
j_call: TRBJ1-6
v_call: TRBV12-3/TRBV12-4
clone_size: NA
d_call: TRBD1

cdr3_aa: CASRSAGSYGYTF
j_call: TRBJ1-2
v_call: TRBV5-6
clone_size: NA
d_call: NA

cdr3_aa: CASSSRQEFNYGYTF
j_call: TRBJ1-2
v_call: TRBV27
clone_size: few
d_call: NA

cdr3_aa: CASSLGDRINSPLHF
j_call: TRBJ1-6
v_call: TRBV7-9
clone_size: few
d_call: NA

cdr3_aa: CSALRGRFDEQYF
j_call: TRBJ2-7
v_call: TRBV29-1
clone_size: NA
d_call: NA

cdr3_aa: CATSGGQAQPQHF
j_call: TRBJ1-5
v_call: TRBV24-1
clone_size: NA
d_call: NA

cdr3_aa: CASSVQGNGYTF
j_call: TRBJ1-2
v_call: TRBV6-2/TRBV6-3
clone_size: NA
d_call: TRBD1

cdr3_aa: CASGRWGLTHNEQFF
j_call: TRBJ2-1
v_call: TRBV21-1
clone_size: NA
d_call: NA

cdr3_aa: CASSQDRGSYEQYF
j_call: TRBJ2-7
v_call: TRBV4-3
clone_size: NA
d_call: TRBD1

cdr3_aa: CAISEGTGAGHQPQHF
j_call: TRBJ1-5
v_call: TRBV10-3
clone_size: NA
d_call: TRBD1

cdr3_aa: CASSSSRTGYEQYF
j_call: TRBJ2-7
v_call: TRBV7-2
clone_size: NA
d_call: TRBD1

cdr3_aa: CASSLVTGSSEAFF
j_call: TRBJ1-1
v_call: TRBV11-1
clone_size: few
d_call: NA

cdr3_aa: CASSQRNYGYTF
j_call: TRBJ1-2
v_call: TRBV4-1
clone_size: NA
d_call: NA

cdr3_aa: CASSQAGIWYEQYF
j_call: TRBJ2-7
v_call: TRBV3-1/TRBV3-2
clone_size: NA
d_call: NA

cdr3_aa: CASRNTRGGQYF
j_call: TRBJ2-3
v_call: TRBV6-5
clone_size: NA
d_call: TRBD2

cdr3_aa: CASSQGVTAYEQYF
j_call: TRBJ2-7
v_call: TRBV4-1
clone_size: few
d_call: NA

cdr3_aa: CAIKGPGGSGYGYTF
j_call: TRBJ1-2
v_call: TRBV10-3
clone_size: few
d_call: NA

cdr3_aa: CASRQPGGMNTEAFF
j_call: TRBJ1-1
v_call: TRBV6-6
clone_size: NA
d_call: TRBD1

cdr3_aa: CASSTGLAGGQETQYF
j_call: TRBJ2-5
v_call: TRBV6-6
clone_size: few
d_call: TRBD2

cdr3_aa: CASSPTGTGTETQYF
j_call: TRBJ2-5
v_call: TRBV5-1
clone_size: NA
d_call: TRBD1

cdr3_aa: CASRRDRYQPQHF
j_call: TRBJ1-5
v_call: TRBV12-3/TRBV12-4
clone_size: NA
d_call: TRBD1

cdr3_aa: CASSQDRGAGQPQHF
j_call: TRBJ1-5
v_call: TRBV4-3
clone_size: once
d_call: NA

cdr3_aa: CARAGTGTEAFF
j_call: TRBJ1-1
v_call: TRBV2
clone_size: NA
d_call: TRBD1

cdr3_aa: CASSYSGTAGPGTF
j_call: TRBJ1-2
v_call: TRBV13
clone_size: NA
d_call: NA

cdr3_aa: CASSVESGWGYTF
j_call: TRBJ1-2
v_call: TRBV9
clone_size: NA
d_call: NA

cdr3_aa: CASSLDPGLGGYTF
j_call: TRBJ1-2
v_call: TRBV5-1
clone_size: once
d_call: NA

cdr3_aa: CASSRAGTGDGYTF
j_call: TRBJ1-2
v_call: TRBV7-9
clone_size: NA
d_call: TRBD1

cdr3_aa: CASSRVGTAYNEQFF
j_call: TRBJ2-1
v_call: TRBV7-2
clone_size: NA
d_call: TRBD1

cdr3_aa: CASSRTGQTYEQYF
j_call: TRBJ2-7
v_call: TRBV18
clone_size: NA
d_call: TRBD1

cdr3_aa: CASSLQYNSYEQYF
j_call: TRBJ2-7
v_call: TRBV7-2
clone_size: once
d_call: NA

cdr3_aa: CASSSGTGYNEQFF
j_call: TRBJ2-1
v_call: TRBV6-5
clone_size: NA
d_call: TRBD1

cdr3_aa: CASSSALRGTDSPLHF
j_call: TRBJ1-6
v_call: TRBV5-1
clone_size: NA
d_call: NA

cdr3_aa: CATCRTSGSYEQYF
j_call: TRBJ2-7
v_call: TRBV10-1
clone_size: NA
d_call: TRBD2

cdr3_aa: CASSGPDRAIQYF
j_call: TRBJ2-4
v_call: TRBV19
clone_size: NA
d_call: TRBD1

cdr3_aa: CASSWGQGISSGNTIYF
j_call: TRBJ1-3
v_call: TRBV5-1
clone_size: NA
d_call: NA

cdr3_aa: CASSPGGTTSGDIQYF
j_call: TRBJ2-4
v_call: TRBV7-9
clone_size: NA
d_call: NA

cdr3_aa: CASSRGGRGTEAFF
j_call: TRBJ1-1
v_call: TRBV7-9
clone_size: once
d_call: TRBD1

cdr3_aa: CSASQRGTTEAFF
j_call: TRBJ1-1
v_call: TRBV20-1
clone_size: once
d_call: NA

cdr3_aa: CASKGQGMNTEAFF
j_call: TRBJ1-1
v_call: TRBV11-1
clone_size: NA
d_call: TRBD1

cdr3_aa: CASSLDSPGNTIYF
j_call: TRBJ1-3
v_call: TRBV5-5
clone_size: once
d_call: NA

cdr3_aa: CASSLLGTGDYGYTF
j_call: TRBJ1-2
v_call: TRBV7-9
clone_size: NA
d_call: TRBD1

cdr3_aa: CASSPYFEVWTGELFF
j_call: TRBJ2-2
v_call: TRBV7-2
clone_size: NA
d_call: NA

cdr3_aa: CASSWDNQETQYF
j_call: TRBJ2-5
v_call: TRBV7-9
clone_size: NA
d_call: NA

cdr3_aa: CASSLGGTGRPYEQYF
j_call: TRBJ2-7
v_call: TRBV7-2
clone_size: NA
d_call: TRBD1

cdr3_aa: CASTGGTSLTGELFF
j_call: TRBJ2-2
v_call: TRBV19
clone_size: NA
d_call: TRBD2

cdr3_aa: CASRTGTYGYTF
j_call: TRBJ1-2
v_call: TRBV23-1
clone_size: NA
d_call: TRBD1